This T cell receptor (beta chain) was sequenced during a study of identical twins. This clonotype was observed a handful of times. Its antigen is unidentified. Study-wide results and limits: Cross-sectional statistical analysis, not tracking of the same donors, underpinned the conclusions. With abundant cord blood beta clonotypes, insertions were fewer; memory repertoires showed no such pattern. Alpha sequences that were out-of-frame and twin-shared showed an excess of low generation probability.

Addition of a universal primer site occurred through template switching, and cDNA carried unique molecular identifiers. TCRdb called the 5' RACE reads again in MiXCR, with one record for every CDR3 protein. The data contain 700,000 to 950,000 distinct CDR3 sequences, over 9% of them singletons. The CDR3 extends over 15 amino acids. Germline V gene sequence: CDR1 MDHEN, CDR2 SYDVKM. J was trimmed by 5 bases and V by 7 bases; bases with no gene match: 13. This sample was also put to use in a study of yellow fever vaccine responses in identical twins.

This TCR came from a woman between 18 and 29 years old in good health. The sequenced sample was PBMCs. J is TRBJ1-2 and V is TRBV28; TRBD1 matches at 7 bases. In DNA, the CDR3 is TGTGCCAGCACCAAGGGGGCTTCGGCAGGGTATGGCTACACCTTC. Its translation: CASTKGASAGYGYTF.